One sample yielded the 2 T cell receptor beta chains listed below, sequenced in a study of T-cell reconstitution after alpha-beta-depleted transplantation in children. The TCRbeta library incorporated unique molecular identifiers. TCRdb independently ran MiXCR on the PCR reads; one entry per CDR3 protein. Of roughly 500,000 distinct CDR3 sequences in the sample, around a third were seen once. The sequencing here drew on PBMCs from the stem cell graft donor, taken from the stem cell graft. Every receptor here comes from a human donor who donated a stem cell graft to a child with aplastic anemia.

The rearrangement joins TRBV13 to TRBJ1-5; D is unresolved. The germline V and J ends were trimmed by 4 bases and 2 bases, with 3 bases remaining between them. The CDR3 has 12 residues. Per the germline V gene, CDR1 is PRHDT and CDR2 is FYEKMQ (reference sequence). CDR3 sequence: CASSSRNQPQHF. Written as DNA, the CDR3 is TGTGCCAGCAGCTCCCGCAATCAGCCCCAGCATTTT.

J is TRBJ1-1 and V is TRBV29-1, with 9 bases lining up with TRBD1. The CDR3 is made up of 16 amino acids. The germline V gene encodes CDR1 SQVTM and CDR2 ANQGSEA. Trimming removed 6 bases from V and 1 base from J; junction bases left unmatched: 12. CDR3 in DNA: TGCAGCGTCCGAAAGCCCCCGGGACAGGGGAACACTGAAGCTTTCTTT. It codes for CSVRKPPGQGNTEAFF.